Listed below are T cell receptor beta chains from one sample, sequenced in a study of cytomegalovirus exposure and HLA in healthy donors. Clones were read by immunoSEQ multiplex PCR, and TCRdb kept only the in-frame ones, dropping some. The sample carries about 220,000 clones, 82% recorded once. Material for sequencing was PBMCs. The receptors here all came from a woman aged 40 to 55 in good health and CMV-seropositive. Each CDR3 is given with its conserved first and last residue. D genes are given only for firm matches. Clone size, where shown, is once, few, many, or a class for clones that have expanded.

TRBV6-1	TRBJ2-7	-	TRBD1	TGTGCCACCGACAGGGGCGCCTACGAGCAGTACTTC	CATDRGAYEQYF
TRBV19	TRBJ2-5	-	-	TGTGCCACCATATACAGGGAAGAGACCCAGTACTTC	CATIYREETQYF
TRBV7-9	TRBJ1-1	-	-	TGTGCCAGCAGCTTACCGGGGGACACTGAAGCTTTCTTT	CASSLPGDTEAFF
TRBV10-3	TRBJ2-1	-	TRBD1	TGTGCCATCAGCCCCTTCGCAGGGGGCAATGAGCAGTTCTTC	CAISPFAGGNEQFF
TRBV29-1	TRBJ2-3	few	-	TGCAGCGTTGACCGCCTACCCGGGACTTCAGGCACAGATACGCAGTATTTT	CSVDRLPGTSGTDTQYF
TRBV2	TRBJ2-1	few	-	TGTGCCAGCCCCGAAAGGGGTCATGAGCAGTTCTTC	CASPERGHEQFF
TRBV5-1	TRBJ2-5	-	TRBD1	TGCGCCAGCATGAAGGACAGGACCTTCCAAGAGACCCAGTACTTC	CASMKDRTFQETQYF
TRBV7-3	TRBJ2-7	-	-	TGTGCCAGCAGCAAGGGAGTCTACGAGCAGTACTTC	CASSKGVYEQYF
TRBV2	TRBJ1-1	-	-	TGTGCCAAGCAATATCTCTCTAACACTGAAGCTTTCTTT	CAKQYLSNTEAFF
TRBV6-5	TRBJ2-1	once	TRBD1	TGTGCCAGCAGTTACCGCCAGGGGGTTGCTATCGAGCAGTTCTTC	CASSYRQGVAIEQFF
TRBV18	TRBJ2-3	-	-	TGTGCCAGCTGTCGACGCGGGGGCGGCACAGATACGCAGTATTTT	CASCRRGGGTDTQYF
TRBV4-1	TRBJ1-4	-	-	TGCGCCAGCAGCCAAGGCGGGGGAGGTAATGAAAAACTGTTTTTT	CASSQGGGGNEKLFF
TRBV18	TRBJ2-1	-	TRBD2	TGTGCCAGCTCCCAGACTAGCGGGAGTCGTAATGAGCAGTTCTTC	CASSQTSGSRNEQFF
TRBV7-2	TRBJ2-1	-	-	TGTGCCAGCAGCCTTACAACTAGAAAGAACAATGAGCAGTTCTTC	CASSLTTRKNNEQFF
TRBV10-2	TRBJ1-1	-	-	TGCGCCAGCAGTGAAACAGCGAACACTGAAGCTTTCTTT	CASSETANTEAFF
TRBV9	TRBJ1-1	once	-	TGTGCCAGCAGCCGGGAAGTGATGGGCACTGAAGCTTTCTTT	CASSREVMGTEAFF
TRBV27	TRBJ1-1	-	TRBD1	TGTGCCAGCAGTTATGGCGACAGGGTGAACACTGAAGCTTTCTTT	CASSYGDRVNTEAFF
TRBV9	TRBJ1-2	once	TRBD1	TGTGCCAGCAGCCCGCGCCAGGGGGCGCCAATTTATGGCTACACCTTC	CASSPRQGAPIYGYTF
TRBV5-4	TRBJ1-1	-	-	TGTGCCAGCAGCTTGGGGGCATCCCGGGGGAACACTGAAGCTTTCTTT	CASSLGASRGNTEAFF
TRBV5-4	TRBJ2-7	-	TRBD2	TGTGCCAGCAGCCGCGGCGGGAGTGATTACGAGCAGTACTTC	CASSRGGSDYEQYF
TRBV10-3	TRBJ2-7	-	TRBD1	TGTGCCATCAGTAGTAGACAGGGCGCCCACGAGCAGTACTTC	CAISSRQGAHEQYF
TRBV28	TRBJ1-1	once	-	TGTGCCAGCAGTCCCCCCCTCCAGGGAAACACTGAAGCTTTCTTT	CASSPPLQGNTEAFF
TRBV7-2	TRBJ2-3	-	TRBD2	TGTGCCAGCAGCCCTACGCGGGGGGGATCTACAGATACGCAGTATTTT	CASSPTRGGSTDTQYF
TRBV5-4	TRBJ2-3	-	-	TGTGCCAGCAGCTCCCGAATAGCGTTCAGCACAGATACGCAGTATTTT	CASSSRIAFSTDTQYF
TRBV2	TRBJ2-7	few	TRBD2	TGTGCCAGCAGTGCACAGCGGGGGGACTACGAGCAGTACTTC	CASSAQRGDYEQYF
TRBV25-1	TRBJ2-2	-	-	TGTGCCAGCAGTGAGCCAGGGCCTAACGGGGAGCTGTTTTTT	CASSEPGPNGELFF
TRBV6-5	TRBJ2-7	-	TRBD1	TGTGCCAGCAGTTCCACCCGGGACAGGGACCACGAGCAGTACTTC	CASSSTRDRDHEQYF
TRBV5-1	TRBJ2-1	once	-	TGCGCCAGCAGCTTGGCAGGTGATGGTGAGCAGTTCTTC	CASSLAGDGEQFF
TRBV19	TRBJ1-5	-	-	TGTGCCAGTAGTACATCCAATAGCAATCAGCCCCAGCATTTT	CASSTSNSNQPQHF
TRBV9	TRBJ2-5	-	TRBD2	TGTGCCAGCAGTCCCCTAGCGGGGACTTCGGGGACCCAGTACTTC	CASSPLAGTSGTQYF
TRBV7-9	TRBJ1-2	-	TRBD1	TGTTCCAGCAGCTTAGGTGCCGACAGGGTTGGCTACACCTTC	CSSSLGADRVGYTF
TRBV7-3	TRBJ2-2	-	-	TGTGCCAGCAGCTTAAGCTGGGAGGCCGGGGAGCTGTTTTTT	CASSLSWEAGELFF
TRBV7-9	TRBJ2-1	-	TRBD2	TGTGCCAGCAGCCCGGGGGGGAGCTCCTACAATGAGCAGTTCTTC	CASSPGGSSYNEQFF
TRBV10-3	TRBJ2-7	-	-	TGTGCCATCAGCCGGGACTCCTACGAGCAGTACTTC	CAISRDSYEQYF
TRBV7-2	TRBJ1-2	-	TRBD1	TGTGCCAGCAGCCCGTCGGGACAGATTCTTAACTATGGCTACACCTTC	CASSPSGQILNYGYTF
TRBV5-6	TRBJ1-1	-	-	TGTGCCAGCAGCTTAAATACAGGTGAAGCTTTCTTT	CASSLNTGEAFF
TRBV4-1	TRBJ2-7	-	TRBD2	TGCGCCAGCAGCCAAGGGGACTATTCCTCCTACGAGCAGTACTTC	CASSQGDYSSYEQYF
TRBV23-1	TRBJ1-3	-	-	TGCGCCAGCAGTCAACCACGGAGAAGGGTGCGGGAAAACACCATATATTTT	CASSQPRRRVRENTIYF
TRBV4-1	TRBJ1-5	-	-	TGCGCCAGCAGCTCCATGGGAGGGGATCAGCCCCAGCATTTT	CASSSMGGDQPQHF
TRBV6-5	TRBJ1-6	-	TRBD1	TGTGCCAGCAGGGGGGACAGGCTTAATTCACCCCTCCACTTT	CASRGDRLNSPLHF